The clone carrying this TCR beta chain came up once. In the authors' methods: Amplification of reference gene primers was used by the study to estimate nucleated cell counts. Here immunoSEQ multiplex PCR was the method, and the copy in TCRdb shows in-frame clones only, minus some. That table is the source of V, J and clone size, and D and trimming were worked out from the DNA. The sample shows some 210,000 clones, around 81% of them seen only once. The V and J ends lost 4 bases and 7 bases respectively, with 11 bases between them. Germline V gene lookup returns CDR1 SGDLS and CDR2 YYNGEE. There are 12 residues in the CDR3. These data come from a study of blood T cell repertoires in COVID-19. The wider study: From T cells, B-cell-depleted T cells, or PBMCs came the material, which was cDNA or gDNA.

Those who participated ranged in age from about 18 to 89 years and resided in about two dozen US areas. This rearrangement joins TRBV9 to TRBJ1-1, with a tentative D call TRBD1 (6 bases). The sequencing input was PBMCs or T cells enriched from blood (not recorded which). The sequence derives from a woman aged 45 to 65 with acute COVID-19. The CDR3 loop is CASSQDSGEAFF. CDR3 in DNA: TGTGCCAGCAGCCAGGACAGTGGTGAAGCTTTCTTT.